The next 23 T cell receptor beta chains were all read from a single sample in a study of cytomegalovirus exposure and HLA in healthy donors. Vbeta (60) and Jbeta (13) primers were used in the PCR. Repertoires were generated with immunoSEQ multiplex PCR, while TCRdb's copy carries only in-frame clones and drops some. The table includes 120,000 to 150,000 clones, roughly 80% detected once. The sequenced sample was PBMCs. These receptors were obtained from a woman aged 25 to 39 in good health and CMV-seronegative.

V gene TRBV5-1 combines with J gene TRBJ2-7; 9 positions agree with TRBD1. The CDR3 is 16 amino acids. Germline loops: CDR1 SGHRS, CDR2 YFSETQ. The ends lost 0 bases at V and 2 bases at J; junction bases unmatched: 6. The DNA for the CDR3 is TGCGCCAGCAGCTTGGGATTCCGACAGGGGGCCTACGAGCAGTACTTC. As protein: CASSLGFRQGAYEQYF.

The chain uses TRBV25-1 and TRBJ2-1, with 11 nucleotides matching TRBD2. The CDR3 is 15 residues long. With 10 bases clipped from V and 6 bases from J, the junction kept 11 bases outside the gene matches. CDR1 is MGHDK and CDR2 is SYGVNS in the germline V gene. CDR3 coding DNA: TGTGCCACCGCGACTAGCGGGATTCGTGGCAATGAGCAGTTCTTC. Its translation is CATATSGIRGNEQFF.

The genes are TRBV2 and TRBJ1-2; a possible D gene is TRBD1 (5 bases). With 3 bases removed from V and 1 base from J, the gap between germline ends came to 18 bases. Germline values: CDR1 SNHLY, CDR2 FYNNEI. CDR3 length: 17 residues. The CDR3 coding sequence is TGTGCCAGCAGTGAGATTCCAGGGAGGGAAGGTAACTATGGCTACACCTTC. It specifies CASSEIPGREGNYGYTF. Using reference TRBV2 and TRBJ1-2 for the parts outside the CDR3, the full variable domain is EPEVTQTPSHQVTQMGQEVILRCVPISNHLYFYWYRQILGQKVEFLVSFYNNEISEKSEIFDDQFSVERPDGSNFTLKIRSTKLEDSAMYFCASSEIPGREGNYGYTFGSGTRLTVV.

The genes are TRBV11-2 and TRBJ1-2; D might be TRBD1 (6 bases). The V and J ends lost 5 bases and 3 bases respectively, with 19 bases between them. Germline V gene lookup returns CDR1 SGHAT and CDR2 FQNNGV. CDR3 length equals 16 residues. The CDR3 nucleotides read TGTGCCAGCAGCGACCTCCGGGACATAGCAGACTATGGCTACACCTTC. Protein: CASSDLRDIADYGYTF.

The chain uses TRBV10-2 and TRBJ2-5; tentatively, D is TRBD2 (5 bases). CDR3 length: 13 residues. V lost 6 bases and J lost 5, with 13 bases in between. Germline V gives CDR1 WSHSY, CDR2 SAAADI. This chain's CDR3 is CASSPGKTETQYF. In DNA form, the CDR3 reads TGCGCCAGCAGCCCCGGGAAGACCGAGACCCAGTACTTC.

The CDR3 coding sequence is TGTGCCAGCAGTGAACTGGTGGGGGCGAACACTGAAGCTTTCTTT. The encoded protein is CASSELVGANTEAFF. This chain uses TRBV6-1 with TRBJ1-1; D possibly corresponds to TRBD1 (6 bases). CDR3 size: 15 residues. In germline, CDR1 is MNHNS, CDR2 SASEGT. V was pared by 2 bases and J by 1 base, with 11 bases between.

The DNA for the CDR3 is TGTGCCAGCAGCTTGTCGGGACTAGCGGCCCGGGAGACCCAGTACTTC. Its translation is CASSLSGLAARETQYF. The chain combines TRBV5-6 with TRBJ2-5, with 11 bases fitting TRBD2. Germline V gives CDR1 SGHDT, CDR2 YYEEEE. There are 16 residues in the CDR3. The V gene end was trimmed by 1 base and the J gene end by 5 bases; junction bases not matched to a gene: 7.

The gene calls are TRBV9 and TRBJ1-2; TRBD1 is a possible D gene (5 bases). The CDR3 totals 15 residues. The germline V gene has CDR1 SGDLS and CDR2 YYNGEE. Trimming took 3 bases from V and 4 from J, leaving 16 bases between them. Here the CDR3 DNA reads TGTGCCAGCAGCGCCCGGGGGTCCTTCGGCTATGGCTACACCTTC. It codes for CASSARGSFGYGYTF.

The CDR3 loop reads CSAIYNEQFF. The CDR3 region has the DNA TGCAGTGCTATATACAATGAGCAGTTCTTC. J is TRBJ2-1 and V is TRBV20-1; D uncertain. Germline CDR1 is DFQATT and CDR2 is SNEGSKA (reference sequence). The CDR3 has 10 amino acids. Between the trimmed V and J ends, which lost 4 bases and 4 bases, there was a span of 2 bases.

This rearrangement joins TRBV19 to TRBJ2-1; tentative D call: TRBD2 (6 bases). Germline CDR1 reads LNHDA; CDR2 reads SQIVND (reference sequence). V was trimmed by 8 bases and J by 5 bases, leaving 16 bases between them. The CDR3 spans 14 residues. The CDR3 coding sequence is TGTGCCAGTCGGGACTCTGGCTTCGACAATGAGCAGTTCTTC. Its protein is CASRDSGFDNEQFF.

The chain joins TRBV12-1 to TRBJ2-3; no check of the table's D call, TRBD2, against the DNA was made. TRBV12-1 is a pseudogene segment. The length of the CDR3 is 14 residues. CDR3 residues: CASSIPGGTDTQYF. Here the CDR3 DNA reads TGTGCCAGCAGCATCCCCGGGGGGACGGATACGCAGTATTTT.

The chain couples TRBV30 to TRBJ1-4; the D gene is possibly TRBD1 (6 bases). V was shortened by 5 bases and J by 6 bases, with 16 bases between the two germline ends. The CDR3 totals 14 residues. Germline V gives CDR1 GTSNPN, CDR2 SVGIG (reference sequence). The CDR3 loop reads CAWSTGLSYEKLFF. The CDR3 coding sequence is TGTGCCTGGTCTACAGGGTTGTCGTATGAAAAACTGTTTTTT.

The rearrangement uses TRBV7-2 and TRBJ1-2, with D possibly being TRBD1 (5 bases). V was cut by 0 bases and J by 8 bases, with 19 bases left in between. The CDR3 has 16 residues. CDR1 is SGHTA and CDR2 is FQGNSA in the germline V gene. The CDR3 region is CASSLALTENRGGYTF. In DNA form, the CDR3 reads TGTGCCAGCAGCTTAGCGTTGACAGAAAACCGGGGGGGCTACACCTTC.

This chain joins TRBV7-9 and TRBJ1-3; perhaps TRBD1 as D (6 bases). CDR1 SEHNR and CDR2 FQNEAQ come from the germline V gene (reference sequence). With 2 bases removed from V and 4 bases from J, the gap between germline ends came to 18 bases. CDR3 length equals 17 residues. CDR3 residues: CASSLPISGGDGNTIYF. In DNA, the CDR3 is TGTGCCAGCAGCTTACCCATTTCGGGGGGCGACGGAAACACCATATATTTT.

The chain joins TRBV6-4 to TRBJ2-1; the D is unclear. The germline V gene has CDR1 MRHNA and CDR2 SNTAGT. The V gene lost 2 bases and the J gene lost 3 bases, with 8 bases spanning the gap. The CDR3 totals 14 residues. CDR3: CASSDPPVYNEQFF. CDR3 coding DNA: TGTGCCAGCAGTGACCCCCCCGTCTACAATGAGCAGTTCTTC.

The rearrangement uses TRBV4-1 and TRBJ1-2; 9 bases are shared with TRBD1. V lost 2 bases, J lost 7 bases, and 8 bases stayed unmatched. The CDR3 totals 15 residues. The V gene's germline CDR1 is MGHRA and CDR2 YSYEKL. The CDR3 bases are TGCGCCAGCAGCCAACCAAGGACAGGGGAGACTGGCTACACCTTC. Translation gives CASSQPRTGETGYTF.

The chain combines TRBV7-3 with TRBJ2-3, with TRBD1 matching 9 bases. Germline V gene data show CDR1 as SGHTA and CDR2 as FQGTGA. V lost 3 bases to trimming and J lost 4 bases; unmatched junction nucleotides: 2. The length of the CDR3 is 14 residues. CDR3 bases: TGTGCCAGCAGCTTTGGACAGGGGTCAGATACGCAGTATTTT. Protein sequence: CASSFGQGSDTQYF.

In regard to this clone: Compared with germline, one end of the junction differs, possibly owing to a read error. V gene TRBV7-9 combines with J gene TRBJ1-2; TRBD1 matches 7 bases. Germline V gene lookup returns CDR1 SEHNR and CDR2 FQNEAQ (reference sequence). The CDR3 consists of 14 residues. The CDR3 loop reads CSSSESRGYYGYTF. CDR3 bases: TGTTCCAGCAGCGAGTCCAGGGGGTACTATGGCTACACCTTC.

The rearrangement links TRBV11-3 to TRBJ1-1, with 7 bases identical to TRBD1. Trimming removed 5 bases from V and 5 bases from J; junction bases left unmatched: 14. The CDR3 totals 16 residues. Per the germline V gene, CDR1 is SGHNT and CDR2 is YENEEA. The CDR3 DNA sequence: TGTGCCAGCAGCCCTCGACAGGGCCTGGGGTGTACTGAAGCTTTCTTT. Protein: CASSPRQGLGCTEAFF.

The CDR3 here is CASSQGQGAAYEQYF. For the CDR3, the DNA is TGTGCCAGCAGCCAAGGACAGGGGGCGGCCTACGAGCAGTACTTC. The chain links TRBV4-2 to TRBJ2-7, with TRBD1 matching 10 bases. The CDR3 runs to 15 residues. V was pared by 1 base and J by 2 bases, with 2 bases of the junction left unmatched. The germline V gene encodes CDR1 LGHNA and CDR2 YNFKEQ.

The chain employs TRBV28 and TRBJ1-1; D gene unclear. With 3 bases removed from V and 7 bases from J, the gap between germline ends came to 9 bases. Germline CDR1 and CDR2: MDHEN and SYDVKM. The CDR3 is 12 amino acids. The CDR3 DNA is TGTGCCAGCAGTTTGATAGCTGATGAAGCTTTCTTT. As protein: CASSLIADEAFF.

The chain couples TRBV4-1 to TRBJ2-7, with 11 bases aligning to TRBD1. V was clipped by 6 bases and J by 4 bases; unmatched bases: 5. CDR3 length equals 14 residues. Per germline, CDR1 MGHRA and CDR2 YSYEKL. The CDR3 nucleotides are TGCGCCAGCAGGGCCGGGACAGGGGGGTACGAGCAGTACTTC. It translates to CASRAGTGGYEQYF.

The chain has TRBV30 and TRBJ2-1; perhaps TRBD2 as D (6 bases). This CDR3 is 21 amino acids long. CDR1 GTSNPN and CDR2 SVGIG come from the germline V gene (reference sequence). V lost 0 bases to trimming and J lost 4 bases, with 31 bases between them. The CDR3 is CAWSVFRGGIGINYLYNEQFF. The CDR3 DNA reads TGTGCCTGGAGTGTATTCAGAGGCGGGATCGGGATAAACTACTTATACAATGAGCAGTTCTTC.